These 27 T cell receptor beta chains originate from one sample sequenced in a study of T cell responses to AZD1222 COVID-19 vaccine. Repertoires were generated with immunoSEQ multiplex PCR, while TCRdb's copy carries only in-frame clones and drops some. This table has about 170,000 clones, more than 90% appearing once. Sample: peripheral blood, taken on day 0 of AZD1222 vaccination. The receptors derive from an adult in good health.

The genes are TRBV2 and TRBJ2-1; 12 bases agree with TRBD2. CDR3 size: 17 residues. The germline V gene encodes CDR1 SNHLY and CDR2 FYNNEI. J lost 0 bases, V lost 7 bases, and 7 bases had no gene match. As DNA, the CDR3 is TGTGCCAGCAAAGGACTAGCGGGGACATTCTCCTACAATGAGCAGTTCTTC. This encodes CASKGLAGTFSYNEQFF. Supplemented by reference TRBV2 and TRBJ2-1, the full variable domain reads EPEVTQTPSHQVTQMGQEVILRCVPISNHLYFYWYRQILGQKVEFLVSFYNNEISEKSEIFDDQFSVERPDGSNFTLKIRSTKLEDSAMYFCASKGLAGTFSYNEQFFGPGTRLTVL.

The chain recombines TRBV11-2 with TRBJ1-4; TRBD1 aligns across 11 bases. The CDR3 covers 15 residues. Germline assignment: CDR1 SGHAT and CDR2 FQNNGV. The V segment lost 4 bases and the J segment 8 bases; nucleotides outside the gene matches: 6. The CDR3 sequence is CASSSTDRGREKLFF. CDR3 in DNA: TGTGCCAGCAGCTCCACGGACAGGGGGCGCGAAAAACTGTTTTTT.

The V call is TRBV20-1, the J call TRBJ1-1; no reliable D call. The V and J ends lost 1 base and 6 bases respectively, with 3 bases between them. The CDR3 loop spans 10 amino acids. Germline CDR1 reads DFQATT; CDR2 reads SNEGSKA (reference sequence). CDR3 nucleotides: TGCAGTGCTAGAGTCCCTGAAGCTTTCTTT. Translated, it gives CSARVPEAFF.

The V and J genes are TRBV19 and TRBJ2-5; TRBD2 matches at 13 bases. Trimming cost V 3 bases and J 2 bases; bases outside gene matches: 3. CDR1 is LNHDA and CDR2 is SQIVND in the germline V gene (reference sequence). The CDR3 is 16 residues long. CDR3 coding DNA: TGTGCCAGTAGTATCCCGGGACTAGCGGGACAAGAGACCCAGTACTTC. This codes for CASSIPGLAGQETQYF.

The J gene is TRBJ2-1, the V gene TRBV5-1; 13 bases line up with TRBD2. The J segment lost 6 bases and the V segment lost 2 bases, leaving 2 bases of the junction unmatched. Germline values: CDR1 SGHRS, CDR2 YFSETQ. This CDR3 contains 15 residues. The CDR3 protein is CASSLWTSGSNEQFF. The CDR3 DNA reads as TGCGCCAGCAGCTTATGGACTAGCGGGAGCAATGAGCAGTTCTTC.

This chain connects TRBV9 to TRBJ1-3; D is undetermined. The germline V gene has CDR1 SGDLS and CDR2 YYNGEE. CDR3 size: 14 residues. V lost 0 bases, J lost 0 bases, and 4 bases lay in between. The CDR3 DNA is TGTGCCAGCAGCGTAGTAGGCTCTGGAAACACCATATATTTT. This gives the protein CASSVVGSGNTIYF.

The chain uses TRBV6-5 and TRBJ1-5, with D perhaps matching TRBD1 (6 bases). Trimming took 6 bases from V and 8 from J, leaving 14 bases between them. This CDR3 is 13 amino acids long. Germline assignment: CDR1 MNHEY and CDR2 SVGAGI. The CDR3 DNA sequence: TGTGCCAGCAGGGCAGGGGCAGGGAAGCCCCAGCATTTT. Its protein is CASRAGAGKPQHF.

In its sample, this clone was seen once. The J gene is TRBJ1-6, the V gene TRBV27; 9 bases fit TRBD1. The CDR3 is made up of 16 amino acids. V lost 6 bases, J lost 8 bases, and 11 bases stayed unmatched. Germline V gene data show CDR1 as MNHEY and CDR2 as SMNVEV (reference sequence). CDR3 coding DNA: TGTGCCAGCAGCTATTCCCGGGACAGGGATTATTCACCCCTCCACTTT. It codes for CASSYSRDRDYSPLHF.

The chain employs TRBV7-9 and TRBJ1-1; 7 bases align to TRBD1. V lost 9 bases to trimming and J lost 5 bases; unmatched junction nucleotides: 3. CDR1 and CDR2 from the germline V gene are SEHNR and FQNEAQ (reference sequence). CDR3 size: 11 residues. Here the CDR3 reads CASSRGTEAFF. In nucleotides, the CDR3 is TGTGCCAGTTCCAGGGGGACTGAAGCTTTCTTT.

About this clone: Mismatch with germline at one junction end may stem from a read error. This sequence joins TRBV29-1 and TRBJ2-4, with D perhaps TRBD1 (6 bases). This CDR3 is 11 amino acids long. CDR1 is SQVTM and CDR2 is ANQGSEA in the germline V gene. CDR3: CSVVTGSIQSF. DNA of the CDR3: TGCAGCGTTGTCACAGGGAGCATACAGTCCTTC.

This sequence joins TRBV19 and TRBJ2-5, with no clear D. With 3 bases removed from V and 4 bases from J, the gap between germline ends came to 15 bases. This CDR3 comprises 15 residues. CDR1 and CDR2 from the germline V gene are LNHDA and SQIVND (reference sequence). The CDR3 loop is CASSMGRARRETQYF. CDR3 sequence (DNA): TGTGCCAGTAGTATGGGTAGGGCTCGGCGAGAGACCCAGTACTTC.

This clone was found a few times. This chain uses TRBV6-5 with TRBJ1-1; no clear D gene. Germline lookup yields CDR1 MNHEY and CDR2 SVGAGI. This CDR3 is 14 amino acids long. V was shortened by 7 bases and J by 1 base, with 13 bases between the two germline ends. CDR3 residues: CASMLKISNTEAFF. DNA for the CDR3: TGTGCCAGCATGCTAAAAATATCGAACACTGAAGCTTTCTTT.

This chain joins TRBV27 and TRBJ1-2; no clear D gene. The CDR3 extends over 13 amino acids. V lost 3 bases, J lost 2 bases, and 7 bases lay in between. Per germline, CDR1 MNHEY and CDR2 SMNVEV (reference sequence). The CDR3 bases are TGTGCCAGCAGTTTCGAAGGGAACTATGGCTACACCTTC. Its protein is CASSFEGNYGYTF.

The V and J genes are TRBV18 and TRBJ2-5; 10 bases map to TRBD1. With V trimmed by 3 bases and J by 5 bases, 9 bases remained unmatched. Germline V gene data show CDR1 as KGHSH and CDR2 as LQKENI. The CDR3 length is 16 residues. CDR3 in amino acids: CASSPVTGGARETQYF. CDR3 coding DNA: TGTGCCAGCTCACCGGTGACAGGGGGCGCGAGGGAGACCCAGTACTTC.

The gene calls are TRBV2 and TRBJ1-2, with 8 bases lining up with TRBD1. The CDR3 runs to 12 residues. Germline assignment: CDR1 SNHLY and CDR2 FYNNEI. J was trimmed by 2 bases and V by 8 bases; bases with no gene match: 1. The CDR3 loop reads CASGDRNYGYTF. Here the CDR3 DNA reads TGTGCCAGCGGGGACAGGAACTATGGCTACACCTTC.

The V gene is TRBV20-1, the J gene TRBJ2-7, with 7 bases identical to TRBD2. This CDR3 has 15 residues. Germline loops: CDR1 DFQATT, CDR2 SNEGSKA (reference sequence). J gave up 7 bases and V 3 bases, and 15 bases lay outside the gene matches. The CDR3 DNA sequence: TGCAGTGCTAGTTGGTCCCTAGCGGCACGGGGAGAGCAGTACTTC. Translated: CSASWSLAARGEQYF.

This clone is a singleton in its sample. The chain links TRBV6-5 to TRBJ1-1; 7 nucleotides match TRBD1. The germline gives CDR1 MNHEY, CDR2 SVGAGI. Trimming cost V 5 bases and J 1 base; bases outside gene matches: 7. This CDR3 contains 15 residues. Here the CDR3 reads CASSQPTGWNTEAFF. The CDR3 DNA reads TGTGCCAGCAGTCAACCGACAGGGTGGAACACTGAAGCTTTCTTT.

This chain joins TRBV6-1 and TRBJ2-5, with a possible D match to TRBD2 (5 bases). Germline V gene sequence: CDR1 MNHNS, CDR2 SASEGT. Trimming stripped 3 bases from V and 0 bases from J, with 17 bases between. The CDR3 is made up of 17 amino acids. The CDR3 region is CASSDFIGVVDQETQYF. CDR3 in DNA: TGTGCCAGCAGTGATTTTATCGGGGTCGTCGACCAAGAGACCCAGTACTTC.

The chain uses TRBV23-1 and TRBJ2-7; D unclear. TRBV23-1 carries the ORF label, with uncertain function. The CDR3 is 15 residues long. V was pared by 3 bases and J by 4 bases, with 16 bases between. The CDR3 nucleotides read TGCGCCAGCAGTCACCTCGAGCCAAGGAAATACGAGCAGTACTTC. Translation gives CASSHLEPRKYEQYF.

The sample holds one count of this clone. V is TRBV19 and J is TRBJ2-2, with D possibly being TRBD1 (6 bases). This CDR3 is built from 16 residues. Germline V gives CDR1 LNHDA, CDR2 SQIVND (reference sequence). V was pared by 3 bases and J by 4 bases, with 15 bases between. The CDR3 reads CASSMAQGQGTGELFF. The CDR3 DNA sequence: TGTGCCAGTAGTATGGCACAGGGCCAGGGCACCGGGGAGCTGTTTTTT.

The chain joins TRBV29-1 to TRBJ2-7; the D gene could be TRBD1 or TRBD2 (6 bases each). The V and J ends lost 6 bases and 2 bases respectively, with 8 bases between them. The CDR3 consists of 11 residues. Per the germline V gene, CDR1 is SQVTM and CDR2 is ANQGSEA. CDR3 sequence: CSVEGAYEQYF. The CDR3 coding sequence is TGCAGCGTGGAGGGGGCCTACGAGCAGTACTTC.

The rearrangement links TRBV29-1 to TRBJ1-5; D gene ambiguous. V dropped 4 bases and J dropped 3 bases, with 13 bases sitting between them. Germline CDR1 and CDR2: SQVTM and ANQGSEA. CDR3 length: 14 residues. The CDR3: CSVAPDDPNQPQHF. CDR3 in DNA: TGCAGCGTTGCCCCAGATGACCCCAATCAGCCCCAGCATTTT.

This clone came up once. The genes are TRBV29-1 and TRBJ1-2; 12 positions agree with TRBD1. V lost 3 bases, J lost 0 bases, and 2 bases stayed unmatched. Germline V gene lookup returns CDR1 SQVTM and CDR2 ANQGSEA. The CDR3 sequence is 15 residues long. The CDR3 protein is CSVDGTGGANYGYTF. The CDR3, as DNA: TGCAGCGTTGATGGGACAGGGGGCGCTAACTATGGCTACACCTTC.

The chain uses TRBV18 and TRBJ1-3; maybe TRBD1 (6 bases). CDR1 is KGHSH and CDR2 is LQKENI in the germline V gene. This CDR3 is 15 amino acids long. V shed 0 bases and J shed 3 bases, with 9 bases lying between them. The CDR3 DNA reads TGTGCCAGCTCACCACCCAACAGGGTTGGAAACACCATATATTTT. Amino acids: CASSPPNRVGNTIYF.

The rearrangement links TRBV18 to TRBJ1-1; 8 bases fit TRBD1. CDR3 size: 16 residues. In germline, CDR1 is KGHSH, CDR2 LQKENI. J gave up 0 bases and V 5 bases, and 8 bases lay outside the gene matches. In DNA, the CDR3 is TGTGCCAGCTCAACCTCGGGACAGGCCCTGAACACTGAAGCTTTCTTT. It specifies CASSTSGQALNTEAFF.

V and J are TRBV10-3 and TRBJ1-5, with 9 nucleotides matching TRBD1. V gave up 8 bases and J gave up 6 bases; unmatched junction bases: 5. CDR1 and CDR2 (germline): ENHRY, SYGVKD. The CDR3 is 13 amino acids. The CDR3 sequence: CAIAGTGSQPQHF. For the CDR3, the DNA is TGTGCCATCGCCGGGACAGGGAGTCAGCCCCAGCATTTT.

V usage is TRBV2 and J usage is TRBJ2-1, with 8 bases lining up with TRBD2. J gave up 10 bases and V 5 bases, and 13 bases lay outside the gene matches. This CDR3 region has 15 residues. Per germline, CDR1 SNHLY and CDR2 FYNNEI. CDR3 sequence reads: CASSIAGSYPGEQFF. The CDR3, as DNA: TGTGCCAGCAGTATAGCGGGGTCTTATCCCGGGGAGCAGTTCTTC. Full variable domain (rest looked up from reference TRBV2 and TRBJ2-1): EPEVTQTPSHQVTQMGQEVILRCVPISNHLYFYWYRQILGQKVEFLVSFYNNEISEKSEIFDDQFSVERPDGSNFTLKIRSTKLEDSAMYFCASSIAGSYPGEQFFGPGTRLTVL.